This T cell receptor (beta chain) was documented in a study of human T cells and chemical hapten exposure. Study in general: Diphenylcyclopropenone was administered weekly to the scalp of patients throughout the approximately 23-week study.

Indicated time point: patch test 1, 2 weeks after DPC sensitization. This sample's treatment: therapeutic diphenylcyclopropenone sensitization with weekly scalp DPC. TCRdb independently ran MiXCR on the RACE reads; one entry per CDR3 protein. The repertoire holds approximately 340,000 distinct CDR3 sequences, with 6% to 8.5% as singletons. This TCR was recovered from a woman between 18 and 30 years old with alopecia areata. Some clones in this sample may be carry-over from other donors' samples. The material sequenced was whole blood, taken in connection with sensitization to the hapten diphenylcyclopropenone (DPC).

In nucleotides, the CDR3 is TGTGCCAGCAGCGCGAGGACAGGTCTTTATTTTCCAGATACGCAGTATTTT. It encodes CASSARTGLYFPDTQYF. The chain has TRBV5-4 and TRBJ2-3, with 7 positions matching TRBD1. Per germline, CDR1 SGHNT and CDR2 YYREEE (reference sequence). The CDR3 runs 17 residues. Unmatched junction bases numbered 15, after V lost 4 bases and J lost 4 bases. The variable domain in full, with the rest retrieved from reference TRBV5-4 and TRBJ2-3, is ETGVTQSPTHLIKTRGQQVTLRCSSQSGHNTVSWYQQALGQGPQFIFQYYREEENGRGNFPPRFSGLQFPNYSSELNVNALELDDSALYLCASSARTGLYFPDTQYFGPGTRLTVL.